This T cell receptor beta chain emerged from a study of cytomegalovirus exposure and HLA in healthy donors. Findings and caveats of the study: Some V segments, including TRBV6-2 and TRBV6-3, were excluded as indistinguishable. It was reported that TCR beta sequences correctly inferred the HLA-A and HLA-B alleles for most subjects. Later on, an analysis found that several of the most significant clusters appeared to be linked to common viral pathogens, which included parvovirus B19.

It was with 60 Vbeta and 13 Jbeta primers that the PCR ran. TCRdb's copy holds only in-frame clones and misses some; the assay was immunoSEQ multiplex PCR. This table holds 93,000 or so clones. For this clone: The antigen is undetermined.

Trimming removed 0 bases from V and 3 bases from J, with 12 bases in between. The CDR3 is made up of 15 amino acids. Germline V gives CDR1 SSHAT, CDR2 FNYEAQ (reference sequence). The specimen sequenced was PBMCs. This clonotype was obtained from a man between 35 and 55 years old in good health and CMV-seronegative. This chain links TRBV7-7 with TRBJ2-7; weak D call: TRBD1 (6 bases). CDR3 sequence (DNA): TGTGCCAGCAGCTTAGCTGCAGGGGTGAACTACGAGCAGTACTTC. Amino acids: CASSLAAGVNYEQYF.